A selection of T cell receptor beta chains follows, all from one sample in a study of graft-versus-host responses after intestinal transplantation. Sequenced by immunoSEQ multiplex PCR; TCRdb stores in-frame clones only, minus some. The sample lists 6,500 to 7,500 clones, roughly a third seen once, with approximately 3.9% in the top ten. The sample was alloreactive CD8+ T cells from a mixed lymphocyte reaction culture, taken before transplantation. All receptors derive from a human patient who was an organ donor for intestinal transplantation. CDR3s include the opening cysteine and the closing phenylalanine or tryptophan. A D gene is named only where the DNA matches it firmly. Clone size is given for some rows only: seen once, a few or many times, or a class if the clone is expanded.

V gene: TRBV4-1
clone size: large
J gene: TRBJ2-1
D gene: NA
CDR3 DNA: TGCGCCAGCAGCCAAGTCGACAGGAGAATAAACAATGAGCAGTTCTTC
CDR3 protein: CASSQVDRRINNEQFF

V gene: TRBV10-3
clone size: few
J gene: TRBJ2-1
D gene: NA
CDR3 DNA: TGTGCCATCAGTGTGGGGGGAGGAAACAATGAGCAGTTCTTC
CDR3 protein: CAISVGGGNNEQFF

V gene: TRBV11-2
clone size: NA
J gene: TRBJ2-7
D gene: TRBD2
CDR3 DNA: TGTGCCAGCAGTTTTGGACTAGCGGGGGGTGTAGCCTACGAGCAGTACTTC
CDR3 protein: CASSFGLAGGVAYEQYF

V gene: TRBV7-2
clone size: medium-sized
J gene: TRBJ2-7
D gene: TRBD2
CDR3 DNA: TGTGCCAGCAGCTTGGGGACTAGCGGCTCCTACGAGCAGTACTTC
CDR3 protein: CASSLGTSGSYEQYF

V gene: TRBV15
clone size: few
J gene: TRBJ2-7
D gene: TRBD1
CDR3 DNA: TGTGCCACCAGCAGGACAGGGGGCGTCCGACGATACGAGCAGTACTTC
CDR3 protein: CATSRTGGVRRYEQYF

V gene: TRBV19
clone size: medium-sized
J gene: TRBJ2-7
D gene: TRBD1
CDR3 DNA: TGTGCCAGTAGTATAGCAGGGGGCTCCTACGAGCAGTACTTC
CDR3 protein: CASSIAGGSYEQYF

V gene: TRBV18
clone size: NA
J gene: TRBJ2-1
D gene: TRBD1
CDR3 DNA: TGTGCCAGCTCACGGAAGTACAGGGGCAATGAGCAGTTCTTC
CDR3 protein: CASSRKYRGNEQFF

V gene: TRBV18
clone size: few
J gene: TRBJ2-7
D gene: TRBD1
CDR3 DNA: TGTGCCAGCTCACCAAGGTTGTGGACAGGGGGCCTCTACGAGCAGTACTTC
CDR3 protein: CASSPRLWTGGLYEQYF

V gene: TRBV5-1
clone size: NA
J gene: TRBJ2-2
D gene: NA
CDR3 DNA: TGCGCCAGCAGCCCCCGGGATGGAACGAACACCCGGGAGCTGTTTTTT
CDR3 protein: CASSPRDGTNTRELFF

V gene: TRBV25-1
clone size: NA
J gene: TRBJ2-1
D gene: TRBD2
CDR3 DNA: TGTGCCAGCAGTGAATATCTCTTTGCTAGCGGGGACGACAATGAGCAGTTCTTC
CDR3 protein: CASSEYLFASGDDNEQFF

V gene: TRBV29-1
clone size: few
J gene: TRBJ2-3
D gene: NA
CDR3 DNA: TGCAGCGTTGAATGCTACCTCACTAGCACAGATACGCAGTATTTT
CDR3 protein: CSVECYLTSTDTQYF

V gene: TRBV6-1
clone size: few
J gene: TRBJ1-1
D gene: TRBD1
CDR3 DNA: TGTGCCAGCAGTGAAGGTGAGACAGGGGGCACTGAAGCTTTCTTT
CDR3 protein: CASSEGETGGTEAFF

V gene: TRBV5-5
clone size: once
J gene: TRBJ2-7
D gene: TRBD1
CDR3 DNA: TGTGCCAGCAGCATAGGACAGGGAGCCTACGAGCAGTACTTC
CDR3 protein: CASSIGQGAYEQYF

V gene: TRBV4-1
clone size: medium-sized
J gene: TRBJ1-3
D gene: NA
CDR3 DNA: TGCGCCAGCAGCCAAGATCTCCGGGGGTCTGGAAACACCATATATTTT
CDR3 protein: CASSQDLRGSGNTIYF

V gene: TRBV9
clone size: NA
J gene: TRBJ2-1
D gene: TRBD2
CDR3 DNA: TGTGCCAGCAGCGTAGCTACCTCGCTAGCGGCTTACAATGAGCAGTTCTTC
CDR3 protein: CASSVATSLAAYNEQFF

V gene: TRBV14
clone size: few
J gene: TRBJ2-1
D gene: TRBD2
CDR3 DNA: TGTGCCAGCAGCCAAGGCCTAGCGGAATTCGTGGTGCAGTTCTTC
CDR3 protein: CASSQGLAEFVVQFF

V gene: TRBV7-3
clone size: few
J gene: TRBJ2-7
D gene: TRBD2
CDR3 DNA: TGCGCCAGCAGCCAAGTCGCTAGCGGGAGTCGTGAGCAGTACTTC
CDR3 protein: CASSQVASGSREQYF

V gene: TRBV6-5
clone size: few
J gene: TRBJ1-1
D gene: NA
CDR3 DNA: TGTGCCAGCAGTTACAAGACAGGGAACACTGAAGCTTTCTTT
CDR3 protein: CASSYKTGNTEAFF